A single sample gave rise to the 12 T cell receptor beta chains below, sequenced in a study of T cells after posttransplantation cyclophosphamide. Some clones are missing from TCRdb's copy, which holds only in-frame ones; the method was immunoSEQ multiplex PCR. The sample shows about 37,000 clones, none of them appearing just once. The sequenced sample was PBMCs. The receptors originated from a man younger than 40 in good health and a related stem cell transplant donor.

In this sample, this clone turned up a few times. The chain joins TRBV12-3 or TRBV12-4 to TRBJ2-2; D gene ambiguous. This CDR3 has 15 residues. The V end was cut by 5 bases, the J end by 4 bases, with 14 bases between. CDR3 in DNA: TGTGCCAGCAGTCGCCCCCCGGTTGGCACCGGGGAGCTGTTTTTT. This encodes CASSRPPVGTGELFF.

This clone appeared many times. The chain joins TRBV28 to TRBJ1-3, with a possible D match to TRBD1 (5 bases). CDR1 is MDHEN, CDR2 SYDVKM, per germline. The CDR3 is made up of 15 amino acids. V dropped 3 bases and J dropped 9 bases, with 18 bases sitting between them. The CDR3 region is CASSFQGTLEPTIYF. CDR3 nucleotides: TGTGCCAGCAGTTTCCAGGGAACCCTAGAGCCCACCATATATTTT.

The V and J genes are TRBV25-1 and TRBJ2-2; a weak D match, TRBD1 (6 bases). This CDR3 comprises 15 residues. V lost 6 bases and J 0 bases, leaving 11 bases between the germline ends. The germline gives CDR1 MGHDK, CDR2 SYGVNS. The CDR3 reads CASSATGPNTGELFF. DNA for the CDR3: TGTGCCAGCAGCGCAACAGGGCCGAACACCGGGGAGCTGTTTTTT.

This clone was seen at least ten times. The chain recombines TRBV2 with TRBJ1-1, with D maybe TRBD1 (5 bases). The CDR3 spans 13 residues. From germline, CDR1 is SNHLY and CDR2 FYNNEI. Between the trimmed V and J ends, which lost 6 bases and 4 bases, there was a span of 12 bases. The CDR3 loop is CASSNSGSTEAFF. The CDR3, as DNA: TGTGCCAGCAGCAATTCAGGGTCCACTGAAGCTTTCTTT.

This clone was counted at least ten times. The rearrangement links TRBV5-4 to TRBJ2-3; 13 positions match TRBD2. CDR1 is SGHNT and CDR2 is YYREEE in the germline V gene (reference sequence). The junction had 8 bases not matched to a gene; V was cut back by 4 bases and J by 3 bases. There are 17 residues in the CDR3. CDR3 coding DNA: TGTGCCAGCAGCCTCGATCCACTAGCGGGGGGGACAGATACGCAGTATTTT. Encoded protein: CASSLDPLAGGTDTQYF. Combining the CDR3 with reference TRBV5-4 and TRBJ2-3 gives the whole variable domain ETGVTQSPTHLIKTRGQQVTLRCSSQSGHNTVSWYQQALGQGPQFIFQYYREEENGRGNFPPRFSGLQFPNYSSELNVNALELDDSALYLCASSLDPLAGGTDTQYFGPGTRLTVL.

This clone appeared many times. The chain links TRBV6-2 or TRBV6-3 to TRBJ2-1, with TRBD2 matching 10 bases. With V trimmed by 5 bases and J by 7 bases, 14 bases remained unmatched. The CDR3 spans 17 residues. Germline CDR1 is MNHEY and CDR2 is SVGEGT. CDR3 residues: CASSPWGGASGGNEQFF. The CDR3 bases are TGTGCCAGCAGTCCCTGGGGGGGGGCTAGCGGGGGTAATGAGCAGTTCTTC.

This clone was counted a few times. This rearrangement joins TRBV5-1 to TRBJ2-7; 10 bases match TRBD1. The CDR3 runs to 15 residues. Germline V gene sequence: CDR1 SGHRS, CDR2 YFSETQ. With V trimmed by 5 bases and J by 3 bases, 8 bases remained unmatched. The CDR3 region has the DNA TGCGCCAGCAGTCGGGGACAGGGGACTATCTACGAGCAGTACTTC. This gives the protein CASSRGQGTIYEQYF.

This clone was detected ten times or more. The gene calls are TRBV6-1 and TRBJ1-4, with TRBD1 identical over 11 bases. V was clipped by 5 bases and J by 8 bases; unmatched bases: 4. The V gene's germline CDR1 is MNHNS and CDR2 SASEGT. This CDR3 comprises 14 residues. This CDR3 reads CASSFGTGGEKLFF. The DNA for the CDR3 is TGTGCCAGCAGTTTCGGGACAGGGGGAGAAAAACTGTTTTTT.

This clone has at least ten counts. The rearrangement joins TRBV7-8 to TRBJ2-3; no clear D gene. There are 12 residues in the CDR3. V lost 3 bases to trimming and J lost 3 bases, with 4 bases between them. The V gene's germline CDR1 is SGHVS and CDR2 FQNEAQ. The CDR3 region has the DNA TGTGCCAGCAGCTTCAGTACAGATACGCAGTATTTT. Protein sequence: CASSFSTDTQYF.

By sample share, this clone is medium-sized (0.01 to 0.1%). The rearrangement uses TRBV4-2 and TRBJ1-4; a possible D gene is TRBD1 (6 bases). Per the germline V gene, CDR1 is LGHNA and CDR2 is YNFKEQ. Trimming pared 0 bases from V and 8 bases from J, leaving 16 bases between. This CDR3 comprises 16 residues. This CDR3 is CASSQDRGEGREKLFF. CDR3 sequence (DNA): TGTGCCAGCAGCCAAGACAGGGGTGAGGGAAGGGAAAAACTGTTTTTT.

This clone came up many times. The V and J genes are TRBV19 and TRBJ1-1; 7 nucleotides match TRBD1. The CDR3 is 14 residues long. J lost 1 base, V lost 7 bases, and 6 bases had no gene match. Germline assignment: CDR1 LNHDA and CDR2 SQIVND (reference sequence). CDR3 loop: CASNLGQSNTEAFF. For the CDR3, the DNA is TGTGCCAGTAACTTGGGACAGTCGAACACTGAAGCTTTCTTT.

This clone appeared a few times. The CDR3 nucleotides read TGTGCCAGCAGCCTACGGGGGGGCTTGGAGACCCAGTACTTC. Protein: CASSLRGGLETQYF. This chain links TRBV7-2 with TRBJ2-5; 8 positions agree with TRBD2. J was trimmed by 5 bases and V by 5 bases; bases with no gene match: 7. The germline gives CDR1 SGHTA, CDR2 FQGNSA. The CDR3 spans 14 residues.